This TCR beta chain comes out of a study of blood T cell repertoires in COVID-19. The wider study: PBMCs, B-cell-depleted T cells, or T cells were the source of the cDNA or gDNA that made up the material.

Only in-frame clones appear in the TCRdb table, and some are missing; sequencing was by immunoSEQ multiplex PCR. Found here are a few hundred thousand clones, more than 70% of them singletons; the top ten hold 3.1%. Germline V CDR1 and CDR2: PRHDT, FYEKMQ (reference sequence). CDR3 length equals 14 residues. V dropped 4 bases and J dropped 5; count of bases not matched to a gene: 3. This chain connects TRBV13 to TRBJ2-2, with TRBD1 matching over 8 bases. Sample: peripheral blood. The TCR originated in a woman under 30 with acute or convalescent COVID-19. The CDR3 bases are TGTGCCAGCAGCTCAACAGGGGGGACCGGGGAGCTGTTTTTT. This sequence encodes CASSSTGGTGELFF.